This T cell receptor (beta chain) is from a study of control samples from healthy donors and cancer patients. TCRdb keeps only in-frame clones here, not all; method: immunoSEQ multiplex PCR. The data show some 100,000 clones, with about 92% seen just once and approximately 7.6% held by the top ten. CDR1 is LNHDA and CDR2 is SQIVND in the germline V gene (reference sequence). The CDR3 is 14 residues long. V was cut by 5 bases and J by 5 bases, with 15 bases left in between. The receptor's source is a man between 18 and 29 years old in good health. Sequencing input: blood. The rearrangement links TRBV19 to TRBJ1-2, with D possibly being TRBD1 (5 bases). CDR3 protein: CASSPRHRGYGYTF. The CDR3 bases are TGTGCCAGTAGTCCACGACACCGGGGGTATGGCTACACCTTC.